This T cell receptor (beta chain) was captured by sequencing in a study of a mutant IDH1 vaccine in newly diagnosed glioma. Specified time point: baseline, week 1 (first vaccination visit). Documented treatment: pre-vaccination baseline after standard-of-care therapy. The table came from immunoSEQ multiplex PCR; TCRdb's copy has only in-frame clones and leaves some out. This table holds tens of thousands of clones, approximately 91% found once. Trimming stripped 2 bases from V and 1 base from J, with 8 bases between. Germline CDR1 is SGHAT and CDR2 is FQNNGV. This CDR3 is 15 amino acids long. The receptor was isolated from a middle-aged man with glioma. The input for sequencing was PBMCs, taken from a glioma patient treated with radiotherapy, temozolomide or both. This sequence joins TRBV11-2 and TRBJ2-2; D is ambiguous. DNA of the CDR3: TGTGCCAGCAGCTTAACCGGATTGAACACCGGGGAGCTGTTTTTT. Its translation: CASSLTGLNTGELFF.